This T cell receptor beta chain came from a study of technical replicates of blood from a few donors. Using immunoSEQ multiplex PCR, the repertoire was profiled, and TCRdb retains in-frame clones only, with some absent. The sample contains some 99,000 clones, about 96% of which appear only once. The CDR3 length is 15 residues. Germline CDR1 is LNHNV and CDR2 is YYDKDF (reference sequence). Trimming shortened V by 2 bases and J by 2 bases, and 13 bases separated the two germline ends. In this sample, this clone turned up once. The sequenced material came from T cells isolated from PBMCs. This sequence originates from a human donor in good health. The chain combines TRBV15 with TRBJ2-7; possible D gene TRBD2, 5 bases. Written as DNA, the CDR3 is TGTGCCACCAGCAGACAGCAGGACGGGGCCTACGAGCAGTACTTC. It specifies CATSRQQDGAYEQYF. Drawing the rest from reference TRBV15 and TRBJ2-7, the complete variable domain is DAMVIQNPRYQVTQFGKPVTLSCSQTLNHNVMYWYQQKSSQAPKLLFHYYDKDFNNEADTPDNFQSRRPNTSFCFLDIRSPGLGDTAMYLCATSRQQDGAYEQYFGPGTRLTVT.